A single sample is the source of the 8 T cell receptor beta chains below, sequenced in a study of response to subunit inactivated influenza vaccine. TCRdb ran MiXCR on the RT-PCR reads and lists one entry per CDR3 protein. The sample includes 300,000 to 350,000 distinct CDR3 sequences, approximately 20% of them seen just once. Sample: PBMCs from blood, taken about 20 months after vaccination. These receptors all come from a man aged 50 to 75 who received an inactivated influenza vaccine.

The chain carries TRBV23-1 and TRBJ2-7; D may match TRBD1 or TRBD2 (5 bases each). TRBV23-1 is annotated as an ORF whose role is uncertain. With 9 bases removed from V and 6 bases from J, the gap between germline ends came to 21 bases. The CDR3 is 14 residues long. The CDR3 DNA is TGCGCCAGTCAACAGGCCTCCTATGGAGGCGAGCAGTACTTC. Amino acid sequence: CASQQASYGGEQYF.

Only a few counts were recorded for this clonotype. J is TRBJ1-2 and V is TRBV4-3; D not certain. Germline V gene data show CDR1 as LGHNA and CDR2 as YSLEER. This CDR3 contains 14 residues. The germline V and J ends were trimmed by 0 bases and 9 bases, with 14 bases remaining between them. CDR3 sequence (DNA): TGCGCCAGCAGCCAAGAGATCCCCTCCTCCCGCTACACCTTC. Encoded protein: CASSQEIPSSRYTF.

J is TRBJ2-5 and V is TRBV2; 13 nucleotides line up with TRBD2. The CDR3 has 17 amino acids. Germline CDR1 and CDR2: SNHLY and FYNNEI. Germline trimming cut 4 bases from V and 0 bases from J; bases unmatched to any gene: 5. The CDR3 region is CASSGLAGGRYQETQYF. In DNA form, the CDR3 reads TGTGCCAGCAGTGGACTAGCGGGGGGCAGATACCAAGAGACCCAGTACTTC.

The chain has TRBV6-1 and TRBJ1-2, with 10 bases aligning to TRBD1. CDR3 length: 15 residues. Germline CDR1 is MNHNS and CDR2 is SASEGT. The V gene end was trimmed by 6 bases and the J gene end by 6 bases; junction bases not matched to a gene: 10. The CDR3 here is CASSPNRDRGHGYTF. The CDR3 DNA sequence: TGTGCCAGCAGCCCTAACCGGGACAGGGGACATGGCTACACCTTC.

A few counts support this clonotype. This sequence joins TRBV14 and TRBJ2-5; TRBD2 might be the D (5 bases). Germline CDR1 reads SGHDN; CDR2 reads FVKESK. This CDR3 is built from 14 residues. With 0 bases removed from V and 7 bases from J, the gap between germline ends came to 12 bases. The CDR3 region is CASSQDGVRGTQYF. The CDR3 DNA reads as TGTGCCAGCAGCCAAGATGGGGTCCGGGGGACCCAGTACTTC.

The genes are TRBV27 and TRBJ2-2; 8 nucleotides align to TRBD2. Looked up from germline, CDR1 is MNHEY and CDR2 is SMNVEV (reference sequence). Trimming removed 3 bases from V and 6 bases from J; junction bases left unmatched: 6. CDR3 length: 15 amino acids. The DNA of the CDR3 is TGTGCCAGCAGTTTGGGAGCGGGAGTCGCCGGGGAGCTGTTTTTT. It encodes CASSLGAGVAGELFF.

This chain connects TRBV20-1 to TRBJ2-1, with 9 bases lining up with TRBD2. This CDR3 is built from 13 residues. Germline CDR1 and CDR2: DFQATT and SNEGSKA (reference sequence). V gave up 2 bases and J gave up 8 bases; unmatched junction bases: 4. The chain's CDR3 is CSARRTSADEQFF. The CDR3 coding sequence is TGCAGTGCTAGAAGGACTAGCGCTGATGAGCAGTTCTTC.

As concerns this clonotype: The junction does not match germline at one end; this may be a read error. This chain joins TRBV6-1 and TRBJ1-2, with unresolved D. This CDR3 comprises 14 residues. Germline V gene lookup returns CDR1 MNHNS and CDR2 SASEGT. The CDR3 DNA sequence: TGTGCCAGCAATGAAGTGGGGAGAGAGAATGGCTACACCTTC. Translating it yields CASNEVGRENGYTF.